What follows are 5 T cell receptor beta chains derived from one specimen sequenced in a study of T cells in Graves' hyperthyroidism and ophthalmopathy. Regions amplified from RNA transcripts were the TCR beta CDR3 regions. HTBI primers were the set used in a first-round RT-PCR of the TCR CDR3. TCRdb re-derived calls from the multiplex PCR reads in MiXCR, one entry per CDR3 protein. Among some 360,000 distinct CDR3 sequences listed, about 15% were seen once. The source material was blood. These receptors were obtained from a woman between 55 and 75 years old with Graves' hyperthyroidism.

There are many counts of this clonotype. The chain joins TRBV7-3 to TRBJ2-2; D is perhaps TRBD1 or TRBD2 (5 bases each). V lost 5 bases and J lost 7, with 20 bases in between. The germline V gene encodes CDR1 SGHTA and CDR2 FQGTGA. This CDR3 is 16 amino acids long. The chain's CDR3 is CASSPKSGTALGELFF. CDR3 nucleotide sequence: TGTGCCAGCAGCCCAAAGTCCGGGACGGCCCTCGGGGAGCTGTTTTTT.

The rearrangement links TRBV25-1 to TRBJ2-7; 7 bases align to TRBD1. The CDR3 totals 16 residues. V shed 5 bases and J 2 bases; nucleotides not matched to a gene: 12. Germline CDR1 MGHDK, CDR2 SYGVNS. The CDR3 nucleotides read TGTGCCAGCAGTTCCCGGCACAGGGGAAGTGCCTACGAGCAGTACTTC. Translation: CASSSRHRGSAYEQYF.

This chain uses TRBV18 with TRBJ1-1, with 9 bases identical to TRBD1. The CDR3 is 14 residues long. Losses at the gene ends were 1 base for V and 6 bases for J; bases not matched to a gene: 3. Germline CDR1 and CDR2: KGHSH and LQKENI. DNA for the CDR3: TGTGCCAGCTCACCACGACAGGGGGTCTCTGAAGCTTTCTTT. Encoded protein: CASSPRQGVSEAFF.

The table lists this clonotype with many counts. The chain has TRBV18 and TRBJ1-2; perhaps TRBD1 as D (6 bases). V was shortened by 5 bases and J by 5 bases, with 9 bases between the two germline ends. Germline values: CDR1 KGHSH, CDR2 LQKENI. This CDR3 has 12 residues. The CDR3 loop reads CASSIQGYGYTF. The CDR3 DNA reads TGTGCCAGCTCAATACAGGGTTATGGCTACACCTTC. Based on the CDR3 plus reference TRBV18 and TRBJ1-2, the full variable domain is NAGVMQNPRHLVRRRGQEARLRCSPMKGHSHVYWYRQLPEEGLKFMVYLQKENIIDESGMPKERFSAEFPKEGPSILRIQQVVRGDSAAYFCASSIQGYGYTFGSGTRLTVV.

This clonotype has a count of ten or more. The chain combines TRBV2 with TRBJ1-1; maybe TRBD1 (5 bases). Germline assignment: CDR1 SNHLY and CDR2 FYNNEI. The length of the CDR3 is 13 residues. Trimming removed 3 bases at V and 0 bases at J, with 5 bases between. CDR3 sequence: CASSEGVNTEAFF. DNA of the CDR3: TGTGCCAGCAGTGAGGGGGTGAACACTGAAGCTTTCTTT.